This record concerns one TCR beta chain sequence. Its antigen is still unknown. These data come from a study of synovial regulatory T cells in juvenile arthritis. CDR3 length equals 13 residues. Nucleotide data are not available. Germline V gene data show CDR1 as SSHAT and CDR2 as FNYEAQ (reference sequence). Study-wide results and limits: Synovial Teff and blood CPL repertoires partially overlapped with iaTreg TCR repertoires, which were largely patient-private. CDR3 overlap with synovial Tregs was higher for iaTregs than other blood Tregs. Compared with other blood Treg cells, inflammation-associated Treg cells had reduced TCR diversity.

Here immunoSEQ multiplex PCR was the method, and the copy in TCRdb shows in-frame clones only, minus some. This sample's table reports roughly 9,200 clones. Sequencing was performed on Treg cells from blood. Documented subset: remaining (HLA-DR-negative) circulating blood Treg cells. This TCR derives from a donor between 2 and 35 years old with juvenile idiopathic arthritis. The chain has TRBV7-7 and TRBJ1-4; TCRdb lists TRBD1, though no DNA is available to test this call. CDR3 sequence reads: CASSLESDRGLFF. The variable domain in full, with the rest retrieved from reference TRBV7-7 and TRBJ1-4, is GAGVSQSPRYKVTKRGQDVTLRCDPISSHATLYWYQQALGQGPEFLTYFNYEAQPDKSGLPSDRFSAERPEGSISTLTIQRTEQRDSAMYRCASSLESDRGLFFGSGTQLSVL.